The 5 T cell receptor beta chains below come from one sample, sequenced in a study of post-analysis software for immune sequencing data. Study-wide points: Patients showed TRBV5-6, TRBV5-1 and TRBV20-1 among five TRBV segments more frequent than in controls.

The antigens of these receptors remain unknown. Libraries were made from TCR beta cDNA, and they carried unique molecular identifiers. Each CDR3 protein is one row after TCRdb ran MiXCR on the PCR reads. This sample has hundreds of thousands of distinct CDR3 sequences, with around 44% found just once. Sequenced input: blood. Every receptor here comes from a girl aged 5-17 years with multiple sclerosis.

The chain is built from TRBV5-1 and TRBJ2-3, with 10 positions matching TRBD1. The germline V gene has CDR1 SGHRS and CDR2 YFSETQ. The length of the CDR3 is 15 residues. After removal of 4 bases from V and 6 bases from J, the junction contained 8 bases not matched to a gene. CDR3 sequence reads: CASSPGQGFKDTQYF. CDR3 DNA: TGCGCCAGCAGCCCGGGACAGGGGTTTAAGGATACGCAGTATTTT.

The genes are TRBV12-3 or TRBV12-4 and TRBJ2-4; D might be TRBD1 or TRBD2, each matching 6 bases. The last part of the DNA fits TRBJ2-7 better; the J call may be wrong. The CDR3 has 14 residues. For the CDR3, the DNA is TGTGCCAGCAGCCCTACGGGGGCCCCCTACGAGCAGTACTTC. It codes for CASSPTGAPYEQYF.

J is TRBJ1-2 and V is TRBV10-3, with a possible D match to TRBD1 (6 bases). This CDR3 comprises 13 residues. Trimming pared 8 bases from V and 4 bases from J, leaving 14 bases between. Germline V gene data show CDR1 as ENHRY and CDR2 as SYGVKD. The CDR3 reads CAIGEGGGYGYTF. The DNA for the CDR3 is TGTGCCATCGGCGAGGGGGGCGGCTATGGCTACACCTTC.

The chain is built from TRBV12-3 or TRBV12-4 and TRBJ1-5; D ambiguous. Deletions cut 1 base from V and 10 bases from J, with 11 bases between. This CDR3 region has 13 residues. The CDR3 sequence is CASSLGAFHPQHF. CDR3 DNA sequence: TGTGCCAGCAGTTTAGGTGCATTTCACCCCCAGCATTTT.

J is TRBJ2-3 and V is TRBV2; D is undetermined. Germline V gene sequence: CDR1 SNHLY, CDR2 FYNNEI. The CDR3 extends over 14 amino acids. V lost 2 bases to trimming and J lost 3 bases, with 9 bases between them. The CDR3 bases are TGTGCCAGCAGTGAAAAGACGGAAACAGATACGCAGTATTTT. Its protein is CASSEKTETDTQYF.